These T cell receptor beta chains were read from a single sample in a study of shared clonotypes between healthy human individuals. This table comes from immunoSEQ multiplex PCR, and its TCRdb copy is limited to in-frame clones, with some not included. The sample has approximately 2.3 million clones; 80% to 95% are singletons. Material: naive CD4+ T cells from PBMCs. These receptors all come from a man in his late teens or twenties in good health. Some clones in this sample may be carry-over from other donors' samples. Each CDR3 is given with its conserved first and last residue. A D gene is named only where the DNA matches it firmly. Size values are once, few and many counts, or a class for expanded clones, and some rows have none.

V	J	size	D	DNA	CDR3
TRBV29-1	TRBJ1-1	NA	NA	TGCAGCGTTGAGGCAGGGGAGGGCACTGAAGCTTTCTTT	CSVEAGEGTEAFF
TRBV4-2	TRBJ1-2	NA	TRBD1	TGTGCCAGCAGCCAGAATTCAGGGGGCGCTAACTATGGCTACACCTTC	CASSQNSGGANYGYTF
TRBV5-4	TRBJ2-3	NA	NA	TGTGCCAGCAGCAACCGGGAGTCGAGCACAGATACGCAGTATTTT	CASSNRESSTDTQYF
TRBV28	TRBJ2-1	NA	NA	TGTGCCAGCGGGGGCCCTCAACCTTCGATAGAGCAGTTCTTC	CASGGPQPSIEQFF
TRBV10-2	TRBJ2-5	NA	NA	TGCGCCAGCAGTGAGTCGCCGGGGGCGCGTGAGACCCAGTACTTC	CASSESPGARETQYF
TRBV28	TRBJ1-5	NA	NA	TGTGCCAGCAGTTTATGGGAGACAAATCAGCCCCAGCATTTT	CASSLWETNQPQHF
TRBV28	TRBJ2-7	NA	NA	TGTGCCAGCAGTTTAGGGACGACTTCCGGGGACGAGCAGTACTTC	CASSLGTTSGDEQYF
TRBV7-7	TRBJ2-1	NA	NA	TGTGCCAGCAGCTTAGGCCGTGACAATGAGCAGTTCTTC	CASSLGRDNEQFF
TRBV2	TRBJ1-4	NA	NA	TGTGCCAGCAGTTCGGGGCGGACTAATGAAAAACTGTTTTTT	CASSSGRTNEKLFF
TRBV7-9	TRBJ1-2	NA	TRBD1	TGTGCCAGCAGCTACATCGACAGGGTAGGAGGCTACACCTTC	CASSYIDRVGGYTF
TRBV27	TRBJ2-7	NA	TRBD2	TGTGCCAGCCGGACTAGCGGGCAAGCCCCTAAAAACTACGAGCAGTACTTC	CASRTSGQAPKNYEQYF
TRBV6-5	TRBJ1-2	NA	NA	TGTGCCAGCAGTTACTCGAGAGATGGGGGGCGGGTTGGCTACACCTTC	CASSYSRDGGRVGYTF
TRBV18	TRBJ2-7	once	TRBD2	TGTGCCAGCTCATCCACCCGGCCAGCGGGAAAGTCGGGCGAGCAGTACTTC	CASSSTRPAGKSGEQYF
TRBV19	TRBJ2-2	NA	NA	TGTGCCAGTAGTATTGGTTACACCGGGGAGCTGTTTTTT	CASSIGYTGELFF
TRBV6-1	TRBJ1-5	NA	NA	TGTGCCAGCACCGAGGGACGTGTCCAGCCCCAGCATTTT	CASTEGRVQPQHF
TRBV15	TRBJ2-1	NA	NA	TGTGCCACCAGCAGAGGGGCGAGCTCCTACAATGAGCAGTTCTTC	CATSRGASSYNEQFF
TRBV27	TRBJ1-1	once	NA	TGTGCCAGCAGTTTATCTCTCCGCGCTGACACTGAAGCTTTCTTT	CASSLSLRADTEAFF
TRBV7-2	TRBJ1-5	few	NA	TGTGCCAGCAGCTTACAGTACGATCAGCCCCAGCATTTT	CASSLQYDQPQHF
TRBV6-5	TRBJ2-3	NA	TRBD1	TGTGCCAGCAGTTTAAACAGGGGGAGCACAGATACGCAGTATTTT	CASSLNRGSTDTQYF
TRBV2	TRBJ2-3	NA	TRBD2	TGTGCCAGCAGTCTGGGGCGGGAGCGTGATACGCAGTATTTT	CASSLGRERDTQYF
TRBV5-1	TRBJ1-1	NA	TRBD1	TGCGCCAGCAGCTTGGACTGGACAGGGGGCGGATTGAAGAACACTGAAGCTTTCTTT	CASSLDWTGGGLKNTEAFF
TRBV18	TRBJ2-1	NA	TRBD2	TGTGCCAGCTCAGGAAGCGGGGGAACCTACAATGAGCAGTTCTTC	CASSGSGGTYNEQFF
TRBV2	TRBJ1-5	NA	NA	TGTGCCAGCCACGGACCGGGTAGACATCAGCCCCAGCATTTT	CASHGPGRHQPQHF
TRBV28	TRBJ1-5	NA	NA	TGTGCCAGCAGTGGGAACAGGGAAGAGTTTGTCGGCAATCAGCCCCAGCATTTT	CASSGNREEFVGNQPQHF
TRBV18	TRBJ2-3	NA	NA	TGTGCCAGCTCACCACCCTCTAGCACAGATACGCAGTATTTT	CASSPPSSTDTQYF
TRBV19	TRBJ2-1	NA	TRBD2	TGTGCCAGTAGTATGCAAGCGGGAGGGCCACTGAATGAGCAGTTCTTC	CASSMQAGGPLNEQFF
TRBV19	TRBJ2-2	once	NA	TGTGCCAGTAGTTATGGACGGTCGAACACCGGGGAGCTGTTTTTT	CASSYGRSNTGELFF
TRBV5-1	TRBJ1-1	NA	NA	TGCGCCAGCAGCTTGATCCCCGGGATCACTGAAGCTTTCTTT	CASSLIPGITEAFF
TRBV5-1	TRBJ1-2	NA	TRBD1	TGCGCCAGCAGCGTCGACAGGGGCCCACTGGGCTACACCTTC	CASSVDRGPLGYTF
TRBV7-2	TRBJ1-5	NA	TRBD1	TGTGCCAGCAGCTTATCGGGACAGGGGGCTTATCAGCCCCAGCATTTT	CASSLSGQGAYQPQHF
TRBV27	TRBJ1-1	NA	TRBD1	TGTGCCAGCAGTCCGATAGGGACAGCAGGGAACACTGAAGCTTTCTTT	CASSPIGTAGNTEAFF
TRBV5-1	TRBJ2-7	NA	NA	TGCGCCAGCAGCCCCCCTACGAGCTCCTACGAGCAGTACTTC	CASSPPTSSYEQYF
TRBV30	TRBJ2-7	NA	NA	TGTGCCTGGCACCAAGGACAGGGCGGGGGGGAGCAGTACTTC	CAWHQGQGGGEQYF
TRBV10-3	TRBJ1-4	NA	NA	TGTGCCTCCCAAACAGGGCTCACAGAAAAACTGTTTTTT	CASQTGLTEKLFF
TRBV11-2	TRBJ2-7	NA	NA	TGTGCCAGCAGCTTACGCAGGGACCCCTTCTCCTACGAGCAGTACTTC	CASSLRRDPFSYEQYF
TRBV11-3	TRBJ2-3	NA	TRBD1	TGTGCCAGCAGCACCTCCGGGACAGGGAGAGATACGCAGTATTTT	CASSTSGTGRDTQYF
TRBV5-1	TRBJ2-7	once	TRBD2	TGCGCCAGCAGCCTCGTAGCGGGAGTGACCTACGAGCAGTACTTC	CASSLVAGVTYEQYF
TRBV6-5	TRBJ1-4	NA	NA	TGTGCCAGCAGTTACTCAGGCTCAAGGGGGGAAAAACTGTTTTTT	CASSYSGSRGEKLFF
TRBV18	TRBJ1-4	few	NA	TGTGCCAGCTCACCACCAGGGGTCGATTATGAAAAACTGTTTTTT	CASSPPGVDYEKLFF
TRBV5-1	TRBJ2-3	NA	NA	TGCGCCAGCAGCCATGGTGCCTTGAAACGGCAGTATTTT	CASSHGALKRQYF
TRBV7-3	TRBJ2-1	NA	NA	TGTGCCAGCAGCCTACAAAATGGAGATGAGCAGTTCTTC	CASSLQNGDEQFF
TRBV11-2	TRBJ1-2	NA	NA	TGTGCCAGCAGCCAAGACAGGGGCTACACCTTC	CASSQDRGYTF
TRBV6-1	TRBJ2-5	NA	TRBD2	TGTGCCAGCAGTGAGTTAGATAGTCGAGGGCGGGAGGTAGAGACCCAGTACTTC	CASSELDSRGREVETQYF
TRBV28	TRBJ2-1	NA	NA	TGTGCCAGCAGTTTTGGATGGGACTTAAGCTCCTACAATGAGCAGTTCTTC	CASSFGWDLSSYNEQFF
TRBV2	TRBJ2-7	NA	NA	TGTGCCAGCAATAGAGGGACGGCTAGCGCCTACGAGCAGTACTTC	CASNRGTASAYEQYF
TRBV21-1	TRBJ2-7	NA	NA	TGTGCCAGCTTCAGGGAGGAGAAGCAGTACTTC	CASFREEKQYF
TRBV5-1	TRBJ2-5	NA	TRBD1	TGCGCCAGCAGCTTGGTGACAGGGATACAAGAGACCCAGTACTTC	CASSLVTGIQETQYF
TRBV19	TRBJ2-1	once	TRBD2	TGTGCCAGTACCCGATGGACTAGCGGGAACATAGCGGAGCAGTTCTTC	CASTRWTSGNIAEQFF
TRBV5-1	TRBJ2-3	NA	TRBD2	TGCGCCAGCAGCTTAGTGCTAGCGGGAGGGCCTGCAGATACGCAGTATTTT	CASSLVLAGGPADTQYF
TRBV7-3	TRBJ2-2	NA	NA	TGTGCCAGCAGCTTCCGAGGGGCTGGTGGGACCGGGGAGCTGTTTTTT	CASSFRGAGGTGELFF